The rows below give T cell receptor beta chains drawn from one sample of a study of control samples from healthy donors and cancer patients. The assay was immunoSEQ multiplex PCR, and TCRdb's table has in-frame clones only and misses some. Among 150,000 to 200,000 clones, 85% to 90% were seen once, and the ten largest hold over 1.1%. The sample consisted of blood. Receptors originate from a woman in her forties or fifties in good health. Both conserved end residues are part of each CDR3. A D gene is named only where the DNA matches it firmly. Not all rows give a size; the values are once, few, many and, for expanded clones, a class.

j_call d_call v_call clone_size cdr3_nt cdr3_aa
TRBJ1-3 - TRBV5-1 - TGCGCCAGCATGAAGGAGAGCTCTGGAAACACCATATATTTT CASMKESSGNTIYF
TRBJ2-1 - TRBV7-3 - TGTGCCAGCAGCCCAAACGGGAACTACAATGAGCAGTTCTTC CASSPNGNYNEQFF
TRBJ1-1 - TRBV28 - TGTGCCAGCAGTTCAACCCAGAACACTGAAGCTTTCTTT CASSSTQNTEAFF
TRBJ2-3 TRBD2 TRBV12-5 - TGTGCTAGTGGTCCCGGACTAGCGGGGATCACAGATACGCAGTATTTT CASGPGLAGITDTQYF
TRBJ2-7 - TRBV5-5 - TGTGCCAGTTCGCAGGGGGGCGTCGGACCCTACGAGCAGTACTTC CASSQGGVGPYEQYF
TRBJ1-5 - TRBV28 - TGTGCCAGCAGTTCTCCGGAGCGGGGGCAGCCCCAGCATTTT CASSSPERGQPQHF
TRBJ2-5 TRBD2 TRBV11-2 - TGTGCCAGCAGGAAAGCGGGGGGGCCTCGGGAGACCCAGTACTTC CASRKAGGPRETQYF
TRBJ2-3 TRBD2 TRBV24-1 few TGTGCCACCAGTGAGTGGACTAGCGGGAGCGCAGATACGCAGTATTTT CATSEWTSGSADTQYF
TRBJ1-1 - TRBV12-3/TRBV12-4 - TGTGCCAGCAACCCCTCCGTAAGTGAAGCTTTCTTT CASNPSVSEAFF
TRBJ1-1 - TRBV28 - TGTGCCAGCAGTTTATACCGGAGGAACACTGAAGCTTTCTTT CASSLYRRNTEAFF
TRBJ2-7 - TRBV4-1 - TGCGCCAGCAGCCTCAACAGGGTGTACGAGCAGTACTTC CASSLNRVYEQYF